This T cell receptor (beta chain) was observed in a study of blood T cell repertoires in COVID-19. Study-level information: Donors in the United States, Italy and Spain gave samples during acute or convalescent COVID-19. In each case, the material was cDNA or gDNA derived from T cells, B-cell-depleted T cells, or PBMCs.

This table comes from immunoSEQ multiplex PCR, and its TCRdb copy is limited to in-frame clones, with some not included. The sample lists more than 95,000 clones, approximately 87% occurring once. This CDR3 region has 13 residues. CDR1 and CDR2 from the germline V gene are SGHTA and FQGNSA. V was pared by 3 bases and J by 5 bases, with 2 bases of the junction left unmatched. The sequence derives from a man aged 45 to 65 with acute or convalescent COVID-19. This chain uses TRBV7-2 with TRBJ2-7; 9 bases map to TRBD2. Sequencing input: peripheral blood. CDR3 DNA: TGTGCCAGCAGCTTTCCTAGCGGGAACGAGCAGTACTTC. Translation gives CASSFPSGNEQYF.